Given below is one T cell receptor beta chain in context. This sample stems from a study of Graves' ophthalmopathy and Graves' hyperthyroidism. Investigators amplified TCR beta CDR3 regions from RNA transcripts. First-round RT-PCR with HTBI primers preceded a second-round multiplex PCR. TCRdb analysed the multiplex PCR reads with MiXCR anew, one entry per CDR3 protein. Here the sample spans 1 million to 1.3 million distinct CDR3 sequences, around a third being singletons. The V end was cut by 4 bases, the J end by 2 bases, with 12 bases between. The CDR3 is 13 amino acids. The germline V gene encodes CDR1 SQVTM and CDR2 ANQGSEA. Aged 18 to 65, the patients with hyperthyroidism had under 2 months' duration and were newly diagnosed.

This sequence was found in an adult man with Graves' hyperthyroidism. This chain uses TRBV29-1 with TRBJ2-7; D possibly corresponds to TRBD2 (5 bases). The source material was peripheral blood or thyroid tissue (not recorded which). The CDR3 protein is CSVANRGPYEQYF. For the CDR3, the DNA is TGCAGCGTTGCTAACCGGGGTCCCTACGAGCAGTACTTC.